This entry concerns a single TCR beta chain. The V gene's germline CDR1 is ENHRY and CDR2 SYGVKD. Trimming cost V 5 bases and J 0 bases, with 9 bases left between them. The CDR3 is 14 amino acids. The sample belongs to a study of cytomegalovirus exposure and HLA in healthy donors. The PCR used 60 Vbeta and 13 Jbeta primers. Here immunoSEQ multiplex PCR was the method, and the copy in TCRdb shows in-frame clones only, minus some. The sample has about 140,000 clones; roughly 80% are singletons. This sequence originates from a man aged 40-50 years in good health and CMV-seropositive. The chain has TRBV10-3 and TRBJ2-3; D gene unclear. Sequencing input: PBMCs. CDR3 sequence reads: CAISQILSTDTQYF. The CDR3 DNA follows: TGTGCCATCAGTCAGATCCTTAGCACAGATACGCAGTATTTT.